This paragraph covers one T cell receptor beta chain sequence. Its antigen is still unknown. CDR1 SGHTA and CDR2 FQGNSA come from the germline V gene. The CDR3 is 13 amino acids. V lost 2 bases, J lost 4 bases, and 6 bases lay in between. This specimen belongs to a study of cytomegalovirus exposure and HLA in healthy donors. Overall study results and limits: Among the CMV-associated chains, three were confirmed in vitro as specific for CMV antigens.

PCR primers comprised 60 Vbeta and 13 Jbeta primers. Clones were sequenced by immunoSEQ multiplex PCR, and TCRdb holds only the in-frame ones, with some missing. The sample includes about 200,000 clones, about 85% of them seen just once. The chain carries TRBV7-2 and TRBJ1-5; D remains ambiguous. The receptor comes from a woman aged 45 to 65 in good health and CMV-seronegative. Material for sequencing was PBMCs. The chain's CDR3 is CASSLSGNQPQHF. The CDR3 coding sequence is TGTGCCAGCAGCTTATCGGGGAATCAGCCCCAGCATTTT.